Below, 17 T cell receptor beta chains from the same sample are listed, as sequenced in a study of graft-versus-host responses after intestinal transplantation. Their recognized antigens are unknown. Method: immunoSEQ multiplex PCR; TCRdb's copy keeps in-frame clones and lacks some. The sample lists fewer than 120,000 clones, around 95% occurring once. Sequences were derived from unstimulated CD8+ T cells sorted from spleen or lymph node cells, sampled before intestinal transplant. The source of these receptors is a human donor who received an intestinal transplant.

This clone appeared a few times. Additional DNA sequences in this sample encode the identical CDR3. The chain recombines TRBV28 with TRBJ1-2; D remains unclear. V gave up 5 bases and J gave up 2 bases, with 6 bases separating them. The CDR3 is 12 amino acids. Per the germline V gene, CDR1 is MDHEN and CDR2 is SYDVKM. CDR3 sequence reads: CASSPGNYGYTF. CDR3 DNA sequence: TGTGCCAGCAGTCCCGGGAACTATGGCTACACCTTC.

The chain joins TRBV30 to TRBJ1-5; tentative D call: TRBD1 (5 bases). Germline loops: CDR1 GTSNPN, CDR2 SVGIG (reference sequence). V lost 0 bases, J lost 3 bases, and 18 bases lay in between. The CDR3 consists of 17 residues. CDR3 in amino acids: CAWSVRFGGGNNQPQHF. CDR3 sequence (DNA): TGTGCCTGGAGTGTACGATTCGGGGGTGGTAACAATCAGCCCCAGCATTTT. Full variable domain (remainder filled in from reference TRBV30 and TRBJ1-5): SQTIHQWPATLVQPVGSPLSLECTVEGTSNPNLYWYRQAAGRGLQLLFYSVGIGQISSEVPQNLSASRPQDRQFILSSKKLLLSDSGFYLCAWSVRFGGGNNQPQHFGDGTRLSIL.

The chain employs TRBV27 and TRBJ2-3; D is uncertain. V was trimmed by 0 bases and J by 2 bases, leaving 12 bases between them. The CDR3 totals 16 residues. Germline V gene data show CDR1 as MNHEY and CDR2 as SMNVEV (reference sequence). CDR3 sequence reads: CASSLSLTGSTDTQYF. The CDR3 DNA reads TGTGCCAGCAGTTTATCCTTAACCGGGTCCACAGATACGCAGTATTTT.

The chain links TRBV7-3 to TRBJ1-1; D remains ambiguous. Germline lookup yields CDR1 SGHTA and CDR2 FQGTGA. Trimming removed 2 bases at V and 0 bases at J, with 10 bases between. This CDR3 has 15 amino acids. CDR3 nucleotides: TGTGCCAGCAGCTTAGATTCCCGGATGAACACTGAAGCTTTCTTT. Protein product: CASSLDSRMNTEAFF.

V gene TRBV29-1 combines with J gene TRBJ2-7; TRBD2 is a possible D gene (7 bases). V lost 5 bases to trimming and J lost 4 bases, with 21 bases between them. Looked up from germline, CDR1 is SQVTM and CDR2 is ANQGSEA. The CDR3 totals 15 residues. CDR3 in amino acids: CSVSSWRERGYEQYF. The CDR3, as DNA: TGCAGCGTTTCATCCTGGCGGGAGAGGGGGTACGAGCAGTACTTC.

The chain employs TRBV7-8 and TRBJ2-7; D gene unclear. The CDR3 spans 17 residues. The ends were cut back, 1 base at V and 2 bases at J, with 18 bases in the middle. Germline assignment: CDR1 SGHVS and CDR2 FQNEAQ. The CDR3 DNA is TGTGCCAGCAGCTTAGTAGGGCCCTATACGAGAACCTACGAGCAGTACTTC. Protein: CASSLVGPYTRTYEQYF.

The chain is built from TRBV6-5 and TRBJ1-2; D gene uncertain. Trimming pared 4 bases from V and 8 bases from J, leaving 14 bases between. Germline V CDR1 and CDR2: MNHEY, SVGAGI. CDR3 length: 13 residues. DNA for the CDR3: TGTGCCAGCAGTTTATACGACGGGCGCGGCTACACCTTC. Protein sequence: CASSLYDGRGYTF.

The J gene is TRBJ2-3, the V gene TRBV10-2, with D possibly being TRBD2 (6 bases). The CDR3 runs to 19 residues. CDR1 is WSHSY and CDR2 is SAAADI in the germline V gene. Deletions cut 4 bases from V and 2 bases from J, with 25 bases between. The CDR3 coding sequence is TGCGCCAGCAGTGGTTGGGTTAAAGGGAGGCCCGCGTTCACAGATACGCAGTATTTT. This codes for CASSGWVKGRPAFTDTQYF.

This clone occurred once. CDR3: CASSSGQGASYEQYF. In nucleotides, the CDR3 is TGTGCCAGCAGTTCCGGACAGGGGGCTTCCTACGAGCAGTACTTC. The gene calls are TRBV7-9 and TRBJ2-7; 11 nucleotides match TRBD1. V was pared by 6 bases and J by 1 base, with 5 bases of the junction left unmatched. Germline lookup yields CDR1 SEHNR and CDR2 FQNEAQ (reference sequence). The CDR3 extends over 15 amino acids.

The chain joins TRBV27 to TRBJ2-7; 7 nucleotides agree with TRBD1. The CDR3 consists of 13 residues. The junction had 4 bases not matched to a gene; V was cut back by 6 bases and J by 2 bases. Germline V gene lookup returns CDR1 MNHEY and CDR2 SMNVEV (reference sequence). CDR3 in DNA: TGTGCCAGCAGGCTACAGGGGACCTACGAGCAGTACTTC. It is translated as CASRLQGTYEQYF.

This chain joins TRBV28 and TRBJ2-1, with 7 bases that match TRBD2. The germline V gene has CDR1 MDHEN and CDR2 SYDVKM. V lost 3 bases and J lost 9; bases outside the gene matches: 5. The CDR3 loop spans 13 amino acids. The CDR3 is CASSFTSAGEQFF. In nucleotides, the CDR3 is TGTGCCAGCAGTTTCACTAGCGCGGGTGAGCAGTTCTTC. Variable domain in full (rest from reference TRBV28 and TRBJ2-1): DVKVTQSSRYLVKRTGEKVFLECVQDMDHENMFWYRQDPGLGLRLIYFSYDVKMKEKGDIPEGYSVSREKKERFSLILESASTNQTSMYLCASSFTSAGEQFFGPGTRLTVL.

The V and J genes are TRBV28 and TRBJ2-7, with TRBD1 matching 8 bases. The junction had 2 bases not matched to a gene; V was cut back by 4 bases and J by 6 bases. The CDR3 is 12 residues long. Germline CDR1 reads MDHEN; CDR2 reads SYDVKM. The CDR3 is CASSYDRGEQYF. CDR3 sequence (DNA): TGTGCCAGCAGTTACGACAGGGGCGAGCAGTACTTC.

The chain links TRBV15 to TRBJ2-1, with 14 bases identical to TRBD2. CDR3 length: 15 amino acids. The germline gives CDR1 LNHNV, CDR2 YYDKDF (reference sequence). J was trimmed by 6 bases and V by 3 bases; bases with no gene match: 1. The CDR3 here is CATSRTSGRANEQFF. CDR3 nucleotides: TGTGCCACCAGCAGGACTAGCGGGAGGGCCAATGAGCAGTTCTTC. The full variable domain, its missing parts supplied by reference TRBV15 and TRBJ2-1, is DAMVIQNPRYQVTQFGKPVTLSCSQTLNHNVMYWYQQKSSQAPKLLFHYYDKDFNNEADTPDNFQSRRPNTSFCFLDIRSPGLGDTAMYLCATSRTSGRANEQFFGPGTRLTVL.

The CDR3 sequence is CASGLAGYYEQYF. The CDR3, as DNA: TGTGCCAGCGGACTAGCGGGGTACTACGAGCAGTACTTC. V and J are TRBV6-5 and TRBJ2-7, with 12 bases aligning to TRBD2. The CDR3 length is 13 residues. With V trimmed by 8 bases and J by 3 bases, 2 bases remained unmatched. The V gene's germline CDR1 is MNHEY and CDR2 SVGAGI.

CDR3 in amino acids: CASSNIQGTVGETQYF. In DNA form, the CDR3 reads TGCGCCAGCAGCAATATACAGGGTACGGTGGGGGAGACCCAGTACTTC. J is TRBJ2-5 and V is TRBV5-1, with D perhaps matching TRBD1 (6 bases). V was clipped by 4 bases and J by 5 bases, with 21 bases between them. Germline CDR1 SGHRS, CDR2 YFSETQ. CDR3 length: 16 residues.

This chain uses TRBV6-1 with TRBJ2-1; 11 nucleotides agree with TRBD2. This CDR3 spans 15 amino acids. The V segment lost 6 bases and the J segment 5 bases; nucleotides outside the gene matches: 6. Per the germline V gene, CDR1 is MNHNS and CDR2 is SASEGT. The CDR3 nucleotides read TGTGCCAGCAGCCGTCTAGCGGGAGGAAACAATGAGCAGTTCTTC. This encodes CASSRLAGGNNEQFF.

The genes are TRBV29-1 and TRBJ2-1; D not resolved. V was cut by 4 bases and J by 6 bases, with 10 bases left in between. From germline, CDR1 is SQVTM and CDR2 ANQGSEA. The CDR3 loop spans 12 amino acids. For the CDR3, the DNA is TGCAGCGTTGGGCTAGTCGGCAATGAGCAGTTCTTC. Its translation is CSVGLVGNEQFF.